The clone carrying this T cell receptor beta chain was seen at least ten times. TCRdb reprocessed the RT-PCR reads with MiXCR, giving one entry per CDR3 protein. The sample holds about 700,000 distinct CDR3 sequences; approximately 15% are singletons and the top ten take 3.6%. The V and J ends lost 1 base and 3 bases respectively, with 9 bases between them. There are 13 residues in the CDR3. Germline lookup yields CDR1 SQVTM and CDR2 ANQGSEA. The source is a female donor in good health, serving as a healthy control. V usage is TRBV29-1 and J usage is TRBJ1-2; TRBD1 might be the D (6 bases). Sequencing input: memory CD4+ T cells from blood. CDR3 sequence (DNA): TGCAGCGTTGAAGGAACAGGGTACTATGGCTACACCTTC. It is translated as CSVEGTGYYGYTF.